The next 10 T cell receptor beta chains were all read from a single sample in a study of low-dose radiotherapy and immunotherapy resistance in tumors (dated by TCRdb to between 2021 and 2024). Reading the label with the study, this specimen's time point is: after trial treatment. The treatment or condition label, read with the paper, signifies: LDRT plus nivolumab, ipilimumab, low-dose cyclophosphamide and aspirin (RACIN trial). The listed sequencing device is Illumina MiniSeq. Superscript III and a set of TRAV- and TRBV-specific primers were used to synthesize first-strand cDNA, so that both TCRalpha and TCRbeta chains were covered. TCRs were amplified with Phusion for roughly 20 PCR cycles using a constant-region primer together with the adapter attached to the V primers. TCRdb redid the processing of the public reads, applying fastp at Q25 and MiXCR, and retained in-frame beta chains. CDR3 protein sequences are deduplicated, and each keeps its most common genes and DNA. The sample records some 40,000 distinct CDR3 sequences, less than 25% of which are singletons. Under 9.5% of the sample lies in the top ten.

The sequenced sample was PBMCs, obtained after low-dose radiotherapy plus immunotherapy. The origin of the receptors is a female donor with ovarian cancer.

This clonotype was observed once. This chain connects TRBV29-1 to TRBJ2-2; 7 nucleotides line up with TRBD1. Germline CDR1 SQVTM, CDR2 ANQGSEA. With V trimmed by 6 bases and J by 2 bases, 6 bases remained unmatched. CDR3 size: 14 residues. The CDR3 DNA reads TGCAGCGTGGACAGACAGGGAAACACCGGGGAGCTGTTTTTT. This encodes CSVDRQGNTGELFF.

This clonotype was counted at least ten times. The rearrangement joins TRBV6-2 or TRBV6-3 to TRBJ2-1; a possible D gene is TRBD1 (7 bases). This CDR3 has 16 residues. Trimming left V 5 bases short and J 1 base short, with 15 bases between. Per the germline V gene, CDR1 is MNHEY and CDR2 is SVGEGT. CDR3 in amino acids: CASSGGKGASYNEQFF. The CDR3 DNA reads TGTGCCAGCAGTGGGGGGAAGGGGGCTTCCTACAATGAGCAGTTCTTC.

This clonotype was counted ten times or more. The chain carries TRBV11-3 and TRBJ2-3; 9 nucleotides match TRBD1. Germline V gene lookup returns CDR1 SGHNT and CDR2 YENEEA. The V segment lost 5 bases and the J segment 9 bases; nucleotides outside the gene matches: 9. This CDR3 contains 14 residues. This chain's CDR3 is CASSLSTTGGTQYF. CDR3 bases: TGTGCCAGCAGCCTATCAACCACAGGGGGCACGCAGTATTTT.

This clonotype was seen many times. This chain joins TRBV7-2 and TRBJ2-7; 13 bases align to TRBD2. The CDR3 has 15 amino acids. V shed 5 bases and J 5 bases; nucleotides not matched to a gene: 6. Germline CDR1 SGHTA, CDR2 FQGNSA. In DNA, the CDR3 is TGTGCCAGCAGCACCGGACTAGCGGGAGACAACGAGCAGTACTTC. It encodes CASSTGLAGDNEQYF.

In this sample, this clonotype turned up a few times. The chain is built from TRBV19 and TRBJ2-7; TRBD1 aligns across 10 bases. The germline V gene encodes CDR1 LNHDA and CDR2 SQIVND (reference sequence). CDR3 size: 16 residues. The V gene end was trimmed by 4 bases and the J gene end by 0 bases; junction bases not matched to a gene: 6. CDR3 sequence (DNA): TGTGCCAGTAGTACCCGGACAGGGGGAAGCTCCTACGAGCAGTACTTC. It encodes CASSTRTGGSSYEQYF.

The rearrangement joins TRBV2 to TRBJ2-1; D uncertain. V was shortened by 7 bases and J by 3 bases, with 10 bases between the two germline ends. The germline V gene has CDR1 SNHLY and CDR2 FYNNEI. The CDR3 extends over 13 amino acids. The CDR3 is CASNEELYNEQFF. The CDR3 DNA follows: TGTGCCAGCAACGAAGAACTCTACAATGAGCAGTTCTTC.

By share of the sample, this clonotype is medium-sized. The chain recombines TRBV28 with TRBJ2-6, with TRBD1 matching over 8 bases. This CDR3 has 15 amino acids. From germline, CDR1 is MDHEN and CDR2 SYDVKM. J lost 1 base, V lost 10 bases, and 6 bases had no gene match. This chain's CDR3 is CATLDRASGANVLTF. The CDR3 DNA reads TGTGCCACCCTGGACAGGGCTTCTGGGGCCAACGTCCTGACTTTC. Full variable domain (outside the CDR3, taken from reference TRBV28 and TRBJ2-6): DVKVTQSSRYLVKRTGEKVFLECVQDMDHENMFWYRQDPGLGLRLIYFSYDVKMKEKGDIPEGYSVSREKKERFSLILESASTNQTSMYLCATLDRASGANVLTFGAGSRLTVL.

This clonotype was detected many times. The CDR3 DNA follows: TGTGCCAGCAGCTCCCTACCCTGGACAGGGAGGGGAGCAACTAATGAAAAACTGTTTTTT. Translated: CASSSLPWTGRGATNEKLFF. The chain has TRBV7-8 and TRBJ1-4; 8 positions match TRBD1. This CDR3 contains 20 residues. The V segment lost 4 bases and the J segment 0 bases; nucleotides outside the gene matches: 16. Germline V lookup: CDR1 SGHVS, CDR2 FQNEAQ.

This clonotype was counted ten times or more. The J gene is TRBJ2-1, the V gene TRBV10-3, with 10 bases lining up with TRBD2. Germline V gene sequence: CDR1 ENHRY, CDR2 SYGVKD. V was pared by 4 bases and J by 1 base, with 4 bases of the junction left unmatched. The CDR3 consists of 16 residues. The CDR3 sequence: CAISASGSLSYNEQFF. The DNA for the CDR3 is TGTGCCATCAGTGCTAGCGGGAGTTTGTCCTACAATGAGCAGTTCTTC.

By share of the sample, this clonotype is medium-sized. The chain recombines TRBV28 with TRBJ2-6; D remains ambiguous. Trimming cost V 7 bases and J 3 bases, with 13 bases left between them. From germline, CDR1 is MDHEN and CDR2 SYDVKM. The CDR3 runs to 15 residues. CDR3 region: CASTSGGGGANVLTF. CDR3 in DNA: TGTGCCAGCACCTCGGGCGGCGGTGGGGCCAACGTCCTGACTTTC.